These 13 T cell receptor beta chains came from one sample sequenced in a study of shared clonotypes between healthy human individuals. This table comes from immunoSEQ multiplex PCR, and its TCRdb copy is limited to in-frame clones, with some not included. The repertoire has some 2.1 million clones, roughly 96% of them found once; the top ten carry about 0.13%. The specimen sequenced was naive CD4+ T cells sorted from blood. Subset denoted: CD45RA+ positively selected. The receptors were gathered from a young man in good health.

The chain employs TRBV2 and TRBJ2-5; D gene uncertain. This CDR3 comprises 12 residues. V was cut by 7 bases and J by 2 bases, with 8 bases left in between. CDR1 and CDR2 from the germline V gene are SNHLY and FYNNEI. CDR3 bases: TGTGCCAGCACCGGGTTTCAAGAGACCCAGTACTTC. Protein: CASTGFQETQYF.

The chain uses TRBV7-8 and TRBJ2-5, with TRBD1 identical over 8 bases. The germline V gene has CDR1 SGHVS and CDR2 FQNEAQ. The V gene end was trimmed by 8 bases and the J gene end by 4 bases; junction bases not matched to a gene: 9. The CDR3 contains 14 residues. CDR3 sequence (DNA): TGTGCCAGCGGGGACAGGACCTCAGGAGAGACCCAGTACTTC. Translated, it gives CASGDRTSGETQYF. Variable domain in full (rest from reference TRBV7-8 and TRBJ2-5): GAGVSQSPRYKVAKRGQDVALRCDPISGHVSLFWYQQALGQGPEFLTYFQNEAQLDKSGLPSDRFFAERPEGSVSTLKIQRTQQEDSAVYLCASGDRTSGETQYFGPGTRLLVL.

The chain uses TRBV29-1 and TRBJ2-5, with no clear D. Trimming stripped 8 bases from V and 6 bases from J, with 4 bases between. Germline CDR1 and CDR2: SQVTM and ANQGSEA. The CDR3 covers 8 residues. The CDR3 is CSPQTQYF. CDR3 nucleotides: TGCAGCCCCCAGACCCAGTACTTC.

This clone was seen a single time. The chain has TRBV5-6 and TRBJ2-7; 9 nucleotides agree with TRBD1. CDR1 is SGHDT and CDR2 is YYEEEE in the germline V gene. J gave up 0 bases and V 3 bases, and 4 bases lay outside the gene matches. CDR3 length equals 15 residues. The CDR3 is CASSWGTGHSYEQYF. The CDR3 DNA sequence: TGTGCCAGCAGCTGGGGGACAGGGCACTCCTACGAGCAGTACTTC.

The genes are TRBV29-1 and TRBJ2-3; 8 nucleotides align to TRBD1. After removal of 5 bases from V and 5 bases from J, the junction contained 9 bases not matched to a gene. The CDR3 sequence is 14 residues long. Germline V gene lookup returns CDR1 SQVTM and CDR2 ANQGSEA. The CDR3 DNA sequence: TGCAGCGTTCACAGGGGGTCCGTAAAAGATACGCAGTATTTT. It specifies CSVHRGSVKDTQYF.

The CDR3 region is CASSPTMGGSYNEQFF. CDR3 sequence (DNA): TGCGCCAGCAGCCCCACAATGGGGGGCAGCTACAATGAGCAGTTCTTC. This chain uses TRBV5-1 with TRBJ2-1; D is perhaps TRBD1 or TRBD2 (6 bases each). This CDR3 comprises 16 residues. Trimming pared 4 bases from V and 3 bases from J, leaving 17 bases between. Germline CDR1 SGHRS, CDR2 YFSETQ.

The chain couples TRBV20-1 to TRBJ1-4; D is unresolved. V lost 6 bases to trimming and J lost 8 bases, with 7 bases between them. The CDR3 loop spans 10 amino acids. The germline CDR1 and CDR2 sequences are DFQATT and SNEGSKA (reference sequence). CDR3 amino acids: CSARLEKLFF. CDR3 DNA: TGCAGTGCCCGACTCGAAAAACTGTTTTTT.

Remarks on this clone: With a much larger clone just one base away, this may be a read error. This chain joins TRBV30 and TRBJ1-4, with D perhaps TRBD1 (5 bases). Trimming stripped 1 base from V and 4 bases from J, with 10 bases between. The CDR3 consists of 14 residues. Germline V gives CDR1 GTSNPN, CDR2 SVGIG (reference sequence). Here the CDR3 reads CAWSGRAYNEKLFF. The CDR3 nucleotides read TGTGCCTGGAGTGGCAGGGCCTATAATGAAAAACTGTTTTTT.

This clone was observed once. The chain is built from TRBV21-1 and TRBJ1-4. TRBV21-1 is a pseudogene locus. The CDR3 extends over 14 amino acids. The CDR3 DNA reads as TGTGCCAGCAGCAATCGCGCCCCGGCGGGAAAACTGTTTTTT. Amino acid sequence: CASSNRAPAGKLFF.

The rearrangement uses TRBV7-2 and TRBJ2-3; 10 nucleotides align to TRBD2. CDR1 and CDR2 from the germline V gene are SGHTA and FQGNSA. The V segment lost 0 bases and the J segment 9 bases; nucleotides outside the gene matches: 6. The length of the CDR3 is 15 residues. The CDR3 reads CASSLASGRVGTQYF. The CDR3 nucleotides are TGTGCCAGCAGCTTAGCGAGCGGGAGGGTTGGGACGCAGTATTTT.

The chain is built from TRBV6-6 and TRBJ2-1, with TRBD2 matching 7 bases. The V gene's germline CDR1 is MNHNY and CDR2 SVGAGI (reference sequence). The CDR3 sequence is 16 residues long. With 4 bases clipped from V and 0 bases from J, the junction kept 6 bases outside the gene matches. The CDR3 loop is CASSSRTRSSYNEQFF. CDR3 nucleotides: TGTGCCAGCAGTTCAAGGACTAGGAGCTCCTACAATGAGCAGTTCTTC.

The rearrangement joins TRBV7-9 to TRBJ2-4; D tentatively reads TRBD1 or TRBD2 (5 bases each). V was shortened by 1 base and J by 3 bases, with 10 bases between the two germline ends. CDR3 length: 15 amino acids. The germline V gene has CDR1 SEHNR and CDR2 FQNEAQ (reference sequence). In DNA, the CDR3 is TGTGCCAGCAGCTTAGTACAGGCGGGCAAAAACATTCAGTACTTC. Residues: CASSLVQAGKNIQYF. Together with reference TRBV7-9 and TRBJ2-4, the CDR3 gives the full variable domain: DTGVSQNPRHKITKRGQNVTFRCDPISEHNRLYWYRQTLGQGPEFLTYFQNEAQLEKSRLLSDRFSAERPKGSFSTLEIQRTEQGDSAMYLCASSLVQAGKNIQYFGAGTRLSVL.

Of note for this clone: Other nucleotide sequences in the sample specify the same CDR3. The V call is TRBV7-2, the J call TRBJ2-5; TRBD2 agrees at 9 bases. The V gene's germline CDR1 is SGHTA and CDR2 FQGNSA. The trim removed 1 base at V and 5 bases at J, leaving 5 bases unmatched. The CDR3 loop spans 15 amino acids. Here the CDR3 reads CASSLGAGGRETQYF. CDR3 coding DNA: TGTGCCAGCAGCTTAGGAGCGGGAGGTCGGGAGACCCAGTACTTC.